This TCR beta chain was identified during a study of liver allograft versus peripheral blood T cells. Overall study: Intrahepatic T cell receptor repertoires from transplanted livers were compared against repertoires in recipients' peripheral blood.

This CDR3 is built from 13 residues. The ends were cut back, 1 base at V and 2 bases at J, with 5 bases in the middle. Germline loops: CDR1 SGHDN, CDR2 FVKESK. TCRdb analysed the reads with MiXCR anew, one entry per CDR3 protein. The table lists approximately 1,200 distinct CDR3 sequences, roughly 15% of them singletons. About this clonotype itself: Antigen specificity is unknown.

Notes on the study in general: Repertoires of T cell receptors in liver allografts reportedly differed from peripheral blood repertoires.

This receptor was taken from a human patient who had a liver transplant. Some T cells could come from the graft donor. This sequence joins TRBV14 and TRBJ1-1; no firm D call. CDR3 in amino acids: CASSQGVNTEAFF. CDR3 DNA sequence: TGTGCCAGCAGCCAAGGGGTCAACACTGAAGCTTTCTTT.